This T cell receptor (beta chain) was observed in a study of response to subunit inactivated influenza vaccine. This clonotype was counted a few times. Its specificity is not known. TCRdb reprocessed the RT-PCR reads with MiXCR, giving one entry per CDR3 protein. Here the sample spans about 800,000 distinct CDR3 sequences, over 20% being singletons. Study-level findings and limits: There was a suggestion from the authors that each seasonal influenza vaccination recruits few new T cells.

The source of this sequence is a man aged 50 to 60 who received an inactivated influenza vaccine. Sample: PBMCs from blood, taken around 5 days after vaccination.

CDR3 protein: CASSRAGVSYNEQFF. DNA for the CDR3: TGTGCCAGCAGCCGAGCGGGAGTCTCCTACAATGAGCAGTTCTTC. The chain links TRBV12-3 or TRBV12-4 to TRBJ2-1; TRBD2 matches at 8 bases. V was pared by 6 bases and J by 0 bases, with 4 bases of the junction left unmatched. This CDR3 spans 15 amino acids.